Presented here are 27 T cell receptor beta chains from one specimen sequenced in a study of T cells in Graves' hyperthyroidism and ophthalmopathy. Amplification of TCR beta CDR3 regions used RNA as the template. When the TCR CDR3 underwent first-round RT-PCR, the HTBI primer set was used. Using its own MiXCR run on the multiplex PCR reads, TCRdb lists one record per CDR3 protein. The data contain about half a million distinct CDR3 sequences, 15% to 20% of them seen just once; the ten biggest clones take up approximately 48%. Specimen: blood. The receptors were sampled from a man aged 35 to 55 with Graves' ophthalmopathy.

This chain connects TRBV4-1 to TRBJ2-7; 9 bases line up with TRBD2. Germline CDR1 and CDR2: MGHRA and YSYEKL. The CDR3 totals 16 residues. V trimming: 3 bases; J trimming: 7 bases; junction bases outside the gene matches: 13. The CDR3 nucleotides are TGCGCCAGCAGCCATACCTTAGCGGGGGCCCTTGTAGAGCAGTACTTC. Amino acids: CASSHTLAGALVEQYF.

This clonotype was recorded only once. CDR3 in DNA: TGTGCCACCAACAATGAGCAGTTCTTC. Its translation: CATNNEQFF. The chain joins TRBV24-1 to TRBJ2-1; no definite D call. The CDR3 sequence is 9 residues long. Germline CDR1 KGHDR, CDR2 SFDVKD. Trimming shortened V by 8 bases and J by 5 bases, and 0 bases separated the two germline ends.

At least ten counts were recorded for this clonotype. A read error may account for a junction end that differs from germline. The chain is built from TRBV2 and TRBJ1-2, with a weak D call TRBD1 (6 bases). Germline V gives CDR1 SNHLY, CDR2 FYNNEI. There are 16 residues in the CDR3. The CDR3 sequence: CASREGIRQVHYGYTF. The CDR3 nucleotides read TGTGCCAGCAGGGAAGGCATCAGACAGGTACATTATGGCTACACCTTC. Together with reference TRBV2 and TRBJ1-2, the CDR3 gives the full variable domain: EPEVTQTPSHQVTQMGQEVILRCVPISNHLYFYWYRQILGQKVEFLVSFYNNEISEKSEIFDDQFSVERPDGSNFTLKIRSTKLEDSAMYFCASREGIRQVHYGYTFGSGTRLTVV.

This clonotype was counted between two and nine times. The chain couples TRBV2 to TRBJ1-2; 9 bases map to TRBD1. CDR3 length: 14 amino acids. The trim removed 3 bases at V and 4 bases at J, leaving 3 bases unmatched. In germline, CDR1 is SNHLY, CDR2 FYNNEI. The CDR3 DNA follows: TGTGCCAGCAGTGATGACAGGGGGAGCTATGGCTACACCTTC. Translation: CASSDDRGSYGYTF.

The chain carries TRBV4-3 and TRBJ2-7, with D unclear. V was shortened by 0 bases and J by 0 bases, with 12 bases between the two germline ends. Looked up from germline, CDR1 is LGHNA and CDR2 is YSLEER. The CDR3 extends over 16 amino acids. The CDR3 loop is CASSQDPRASSYEQYF. In nucleotides, the CDR3 is TGCGCCAGCAGCCAAGATCCTAGGGCTAGCTCCTACGAGCAGTACTTC.

This clonotype was counted only a few times. This chain joins TRBV5-4 and TRBJ2-1; possible D gene TRBD2, 6 bases. The ends were cut back, 0 bases at V and 5 bases at J, with 15 bases in the middle. CDR1 and CDR2 (germline): SGHNT, YYREEE (reference sequence). CDR3 length: 16 amino acids. CDR3 in DNA: TGTGCCAGCAGCTTGGCAGGAGGGTGGGGCAACAATGAGCAGTTCTTC. It specifies CASSLAGGWGNNEQFF.

This clonotype was detected a few times. The rearrangement joins TRBV25-1 to TRBJ1-5; 8 bases match TRBD1. The J segment lost 0 bases and the V segment lost 5 bases, leaving 3 bases of the junction unmatched. There are 15 residues in the CDR3. The germline gives CDR1 MGHDK, CDR2 SYGVNS. CDR3 loop: CASSKTGDSNQPQHF. For the CDR3, the DNA is TGTGCCAGCAGTAAGACAGGGGATAGCAATCAGCCCCAGCATTTT. The whole variable domain, filled in from reference TRBV25-1 and TRBJ1-5, reads EADIYQTPRYLVIGTGKKITLECSQTMGHDKMYWYQQDPGMELHLIHYSYGVNSTEKGDLSSESTVSRIRTEHFPLTLESARPSHTSQYLCASSKTGDSNQPQHFGDGTRLSIL.

This clonotype was seen ten or more times. The junction departs from the called germline gene at one end, perhaps through a read error. The chain carries TRBV19 and TRBJ1-2; D unresolved. CDR1 and CDR2 (germline): LNHDA, SQIVND (reference sequence). The CDR3 covers 13 residues. CDR3 coding DNA: TGTGCCAGTAGTGTAGATGGAAACTATGGCTACACCTTC. It encodes CASSVDGNYGYTF.

The rearrangement uses TRBV27 and TRBJ1-6; perhaps TRBD1 as D (5 bases). Trimming removed 3 bases at V and 6 bases at J, with 6 bases between. The CDR3 runs to 13 residues. The germline V gene encodes CDR1 MNHEY and CDR2 SMNVEV (reference sequence). CDR3 coding DNA: TGTGCCAGCAGTTTGGGGACTAATTCACCCCTCCACTTT. Translation: CASSLGTNSPLHF.

This chain uses TRBV2 with TRBJ1-6; D not certain. The V and J ends lost 1 base and 4 bases respectively, with 11 bases between them. Germline lookup yields CDR1 SNHLY and CDR2 FYNNEI. The CDR3 runs to 16 residues. In DNA form, the CDR3 reads TGTGCCAGCAGTGAAGAGACACCTAATTATAATTCACCCCTCCACTTT. Translation gives CASSEETPNYNSPLHF. The whole variable domain, remainder taken from reference TRBV2 and TRBJ1-6, is EPEVTQTPSHQVTQMGQEVILRCVPISNHLYFYWYRQILGQKVEFLVSFYNNEISEKSEIFDDQFSVERPDGSNFTLKIRSTKLEDSAMYFCASSEETPNYNSPLHFGNGTRLTVT.

This clonotype was detected many times. V usage is TRBV12-3 or TRBV12-4 and J usage is TRBJ2-4, with TRBD1 matching over 7 bases. V was clipped by 5 bases and J by 1 base; unmatched bases: 8. This CDR3 contains 16 residues. The CDR3 spells CASSQGDVWAKNIQYF. In nucleotides, the CDR3 is TGTGCCAGCAGTCAGGGGGATGTTTGGGCCAAAAACATTCAGTACTTC.

On this clonotype itself: The conserved phenylalanine or tryptophan is not found at the CDR3 terminus, so this likely reflects a read error. The rearrangement uses TRBV6-2 or TRBV6-3 and TRBJ2-1; D is ambiguous. There are 13 residues in the CDR3. V lost 5 bases and J lost 5, with 10 bases in between. Germline assignment: CDR1 MNHEY and CDR2 SVGEGT. The CDR3, as DNA: TGTGCCAGCAGTGACCCTCATAACAATGAGCAGTTCCTC. Protein sequence: CASSDPHNNEQFL.

This clonotype was observed at least ten times. V gene TRBV11-2 combines with J gene TRBJ2-3; 8 nucleotides align to TRBD2. The CDR3 has 19 residues. Germline V gene lookup returns CDR1 SGHAT and CDR2 FQNNGV. V trimming: 6 bases; J trimming: 1 base; junction bases outside the gene matches: 18. CDR3 region: CASRLAPSRYSGGTDTQYF. CDR3 sequence (DNA): TGTGCCAGCAGACTAGCCCCATCGCGTTATAGCGGGGGCACAGATACGCAGTATTTT.

This clonotype appeared many times. The chain joins TRBV5-1 to TRBJ1-2; D call uncertain. The CDR3 runs 13 residues. CDR1 and CDR2 from the germline V gene are SGHRS and YFSETQ. Trimming removed 1 base at V and 6 bases at J, with 10 bases between. The CDR3 sequence: CASSLSLADGYTF. CDR3 nucleotides: TGCGCCAGCAGCTTGTCCCTAGCGGATGGCTACACCTTC.

This clonotype showed up many times. The chain employs TRBV3-1 and TRBJ1-6; D is unresolved. The germline V gene has CDR1 LGHDT and CDR2 YNNKEL (reference sequence). This CDR3 has 14 residues. Between the trimmed V and J ends, which lost 4 bases and 8 bases, there was a span of 12 bases. DNA of the CDR3: TGTGCCAGCAGCCCTAAATTTGTGGATTCACCCCTCCACTTT. This encodes CASSPKFVDSPLHF.

With respect to this clonotype: One junction end disagrees with the germline gene, perhaps due to a read error. This chain links TRBV5-1 with TRBJ2-3, with TRBD1 matching 9 bases. The CDR3 contains 15 residues. Germline V CDR1 and CDR2: SGHRS, YFSETQ. The CDR3 nucleotides are TGTGCCAGCAGCCAAGGACAGGGGTACACAGATACGCAGTATTTT. Translated: CASSQGQGYTDTQYF.

This clonotype has ten or more counts. The chain combines TRBV6-1 with TRBJ2-7; 9 positions match TRBD1. CDR1 is MNHNS and CDR2 is SASEGT in the germline V gene. The length of the CDR3 is 13 residues. The V and J ends lost 8 bases and 0 bases, in that order; junction bases with no gene match: 2. The CDR3 DNA reads as TGTGCCAGCTCGACAGGGGGCTCCTACGAGCAGTACTTC. This encodes CASSTGGSYEQYF.

The V and J genes are TRBV12-3 or TRBV12-4 and TRBJ2-5; 12 nucleotides line up with TRBD1. Trimming at V came to 5 bases and at J to 6 bases, leaving 7 bases not matched to a gene. CDR3 length: 15 residues. Here the CDR3 DNA reads TGTGCCAGCAGTCCGGGACAGGGGGCAGGAAAGACCCAGTACTTC. It specifies CASSPGQGAGKTQYF.

In this sample, this clonotype turned up many times. The rearrangement uses TRBV20-1 and TRBJ1-2; D is possibly TRBD1 (5 bases). The CDR3 extends over 14 amino acids. CDR1 is DFQATT and CDR2 is SNEGSKA in the germline V gene (reference sequence). Trimming cost V 2 bases and J 4 bases, with 14 bases left between them. The CDR3 DNA reads as TGCAGTGCTAGACGAGTGGGGGACCTCTATGGCTACACCTTC. The encoded protein is CSARRVGDLYGYTF.

In this sample, this clonotype turned up a few times. The chain is built from TRBV7-2 and TRBJ2-7; D remains ambiguous. CDR1 and CDR2 from the germline V gene are SGHTA and FQGNSA. The CDR3 contains 15 residues. Trimming removed 2 bases from V and 2 bases from J, with 13 bases in between. CDR3 region: CASSLSIALAYEQYF. The CDR3 bases are TGTGCCAGCAGCTTATCCATAGCCCTCGCCTACGAGCAGTACTTC.

This clonotype was seen only a few times. The gene calls are TRBV6-1 and TRBJ2-5; a weak D match, TRBD1 (6 bases). The CDR3 length is 13 residues. Per germline, CDR1 MNHNS and CDR2 SASEGT. Trimming cost V 6 bases and J 7 bases, with 15 bases left between them. Here the CDR3 reads CASRPGHSGTQYF. In nucleotides, the CDR3 is TGTGCCAGCAGACCGGGACATTCAGGGACCCAGTACTTC.

This clonotype has a count of ten or more. V gene TRBV6-1 combines with J gene TRBJ2-1, with TRBD1 identical over 7 bases. This CDR3 comprises 14 residues. The V segment lost 7 bases and the J segment 8 bases; nucleotides outside the gene matches: 11. Germline assignment: CDR1 MNHNS and CDR2 SASEGT. This CDR3 is CASTRQGLKDEQFF. Written as DNA, the CDR3 is TGTGCCAGCACCAGACAGGGCCTTAAGGATGAGCAGTTCTTC.

This clonotype was observed a few times. V and J are TRBV4-3 and TRBJ2-6; D possibly corresponds to TRBD1 (5 bases). From germline, CDR1 is LGHNA and CDR2 YSLEER. V lost 4 bases and J 3 bases, leaving 16 bases between the germline ends. The CDR3 consists of 17 residues. As DNA, the CDR3 is TGCGCCAGCAGCCCGTCTGGTCTGGGGCTTGGGGCCAACGTCCTGACTTTC. Amino acid sequence: CASSPSGLGLGANVLTF.

This clonotype has a count of ten or more. DNA for the CDR3: TGTGCCAGCAGCCAAGGATTAGCGGGAGGGACAGATACGCAGTATTTT. This sequence encodes CASSQGLAGGTDTQYF. The V call is TRBV3-1, the J call TRBJ2-3; 11 bases match TRBD2. The V gene's germline CDR1 is LGHDT and CDR2 YNNKEL (reference sequence). This CDR3 contains 16 residues. The trim removed 1 base at V and 3 bases at J, leaving 3 bases unmatched.

J is TRBJ2-3 and V is TRBV5-5; D ambiguous. V was cut by 4 bases and J by 3 bases, with 15 bases left in between. CDR1 is SGHKS, CDR2 YYEKEE, per germline (reference sequence). The CDR3 covers 15 residues. CDR3 in DNA: TGTGCCAGCAGCCAAGAGGTGCAGGATACAGATACGCAGTATTTT. This sequence encodes CASSQEVQDTDTQYF.

This clonotype was recorded at least ten times. The rearrangement links TRBV12-3 or TRBV12-4 to TRBJ2-1; 14 bases align to TRBD2. J was trimmed by 4 bases and V by 6 bases; bases with no gene match: 5. The CDR3 spans 16 residues. CDR3: CASRGLAGVSYNEQFF. CDR3 sequence (DNA): TGTGCCAGCAGGGGACTAGCGGGAGTTTCTTACAATGAGCAGTTCTTC.

CDR3 nucleotide sequence: TGCAGTGCAGACGGGACTAGCGGGGGGGCGCGGTTCCCCGAGCAGTACTTC. Protein sequence: CSADGTSGGARFPEQYF. The rearrangement uses TRBV20-1 and TRBJ2-7; 16 nucleotides align to TRBD2. With V trimmed by 6 bases and J by 6 bases, 14 bases remained unmatched. Germline V gene data show CDR1 as DFQATT and CDR2 as SNEGSKA (reference sequence). The CDR3 spans 17 residues.